This TCR beta chain was captured in a study of T cell responses to AZD1222 COVID-19 vaccine. Concerning this clone: Its antigen is unknown.

Germline V gene lookup returns CDR1 MNHEY and CDR2 SVGAGI. This CDR3 contains 15 residues. Trimming shortened V by 10 bases and J by 8 bases, and 23 bases separated the two germline ends. The method was immunoSEQ multiplex PCR; TCRdb's version includes in-frame clones alone and lacks a portion of them. The data hold under 100,000 clones, with 70% to 90% observed a single time. Study findings and constraints: Unmutated variant regions are reportedly the target of nearly half of TCRs that are spike-specific.

This specimen was peripheral blood, taken 28 days after the second AZD1222 dose. The clonotype originates from an adult who received the AZD1222 COVID-19 vaccine. The rearrangement links TRBV6-5 to TRBJ1-4, with D possibly matching TRBD1 (6 bases). The CDR3 is CATIRGGVVGEKLFF. The DNA for the CDR3 is TGTGCCACCATCCGGGGGGGCGTAGTTGGAGAAAAACTGTTTTTT.